This TCR beta chain is from a study of metastatic and nonmetastatic thyroid tumors. Study as a whole: Repertoires from blood and tumor or nodule tissue of malignant and benign thyroid patients were compared. Findings and caveats of the study: Significantly greater TCR beta diversity was reportedly found in malignant thyroid tumors than in benign nodules (in blood and tumor).

Thyroid surgery took place with no prior treatment in any patient. This clone has at least ten counts. The antigen remains unidentified. Trimming shortened V by 4 bases and J by 0 bases, and 13 bases separated the two germline ends. The CDR3 has 16 residues. Germline V gene sequence: CDR1 PRHDT, CDR2 FYEKMQ (reference sequence). Study processing details: Variation in CDR3 across clinicopathological groups served as the basis for constructing a distant-metastasis classifier in papillary thyroid cancer. TCRdb recomputed clones from the PCR reads via MiXCR. The authors' filters were not applied to this entry. The sample yields about 37,000 clones, approximately 12% seen once.

Sequenced sample: blood. The rearrangement uses TRBV13 and TRBJ1-3; D is perhaps TRBD1 (6 bases). This receptor was identified in a female donor with papillary thyroid cancer or a benign thyroid nodule (not recorded which). Some clones in this sample may be carry-over from other donors' samples. The CDR3 sequence is CASSSTGSISGNTIYF. CDR3 nucleotides: TGTGCCAGCAGCTCGACAGGTTCCATCTCTGGAAACACCATATATTTT.